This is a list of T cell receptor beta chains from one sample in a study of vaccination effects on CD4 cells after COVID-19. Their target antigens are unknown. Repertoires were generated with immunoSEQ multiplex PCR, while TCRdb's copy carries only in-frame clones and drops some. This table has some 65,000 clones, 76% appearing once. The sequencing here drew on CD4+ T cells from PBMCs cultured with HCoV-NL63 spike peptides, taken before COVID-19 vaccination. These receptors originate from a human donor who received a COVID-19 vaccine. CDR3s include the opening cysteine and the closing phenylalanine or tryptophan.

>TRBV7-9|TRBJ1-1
CASSLTGDTEAFF
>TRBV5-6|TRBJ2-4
CASSSVGGGNIQYF
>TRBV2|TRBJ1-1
CASSLRTEPNTEAFF
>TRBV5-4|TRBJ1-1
CASSKFDREALEAFF
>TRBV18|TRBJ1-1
CASSPPPGPSTEAFF
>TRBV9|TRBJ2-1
CASSAGTSGGARNEQFF
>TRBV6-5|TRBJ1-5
CASNGQGGGPQHF
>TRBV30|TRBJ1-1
CAWSAGTASEAFF
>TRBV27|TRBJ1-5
CASRGDRSGYSNQPQHF
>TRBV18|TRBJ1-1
CASSPPNELWQAFF
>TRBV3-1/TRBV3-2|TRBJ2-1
CASSQDNPPRRSYNEQFF
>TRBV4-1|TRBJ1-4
CASRPGQAQTNEKLFF
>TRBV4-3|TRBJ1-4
CASSQDRAGLTDEKLFF
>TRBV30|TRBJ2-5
CAWSVQETQYF
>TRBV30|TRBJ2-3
CAWRDRTSTDTQYF
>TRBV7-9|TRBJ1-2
CASSLFRAENGYTF
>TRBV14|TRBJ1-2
CASSQRGDYGYTF
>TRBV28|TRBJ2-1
CASSPPEPGQATYNEQFF
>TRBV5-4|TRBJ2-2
CASSYGTGAGELFF
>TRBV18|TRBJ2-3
CASSPDIEGLDTQYF
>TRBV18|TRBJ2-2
CASTQGAGELFF
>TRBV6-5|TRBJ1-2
CASSYSTTTSSYGYTF
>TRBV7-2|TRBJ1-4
CASSLAFQGGDKKLFF
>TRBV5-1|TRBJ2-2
CASSLAPDAGELFF
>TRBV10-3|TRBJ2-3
CATLGGGGDTQYF
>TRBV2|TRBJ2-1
CASRLLDRDEQFF
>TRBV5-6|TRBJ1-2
CASSLFSLLDYGYTF
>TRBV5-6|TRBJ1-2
CASSLFGQVWTF
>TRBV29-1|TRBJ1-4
CSVDSGRREKLFF
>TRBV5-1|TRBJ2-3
CASMRVGTDTQYF
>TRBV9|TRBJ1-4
CASSPTGGVEKLFF
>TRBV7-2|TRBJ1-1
CASSLTFNRLNTEAFF
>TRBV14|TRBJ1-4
CASSQRRGTVNEKLFF
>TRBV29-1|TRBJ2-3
CSVDWQSTDTQYF
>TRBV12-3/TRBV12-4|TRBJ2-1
CASSFGASNEQFF
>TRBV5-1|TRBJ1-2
CASSLTYGSEVDTF
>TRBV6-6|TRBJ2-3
CASRMDRVITDTQYF
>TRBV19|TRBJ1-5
CASSVGYQPQHF
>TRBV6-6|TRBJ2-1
CASTTPDYTGGEQFF
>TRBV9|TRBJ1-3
CASSGMGCTSSGNTIYF
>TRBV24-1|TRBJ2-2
CATSEGWGPNTGELFF
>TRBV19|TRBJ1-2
CASSIMGQGYTF
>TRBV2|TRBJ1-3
CASSKGFSGNTIYF
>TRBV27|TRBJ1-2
CASSLHSNYGYTF
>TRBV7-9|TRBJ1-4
CASSQGGGVTNEKLFF
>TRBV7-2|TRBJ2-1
CASSLARIQGKHEQFF
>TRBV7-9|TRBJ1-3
CASSSWGGQVMSSGNTIYF
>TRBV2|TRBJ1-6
CASSLTGFRSPLHF
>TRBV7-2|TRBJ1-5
CASSLWTGQQPQHF
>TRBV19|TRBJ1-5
CASSIYVYSNQPQHF
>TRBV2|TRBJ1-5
CASRVSNQPQHF
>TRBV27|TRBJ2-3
CASRVTGTTDTQYF
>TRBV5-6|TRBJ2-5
CASSSGRQETQYF
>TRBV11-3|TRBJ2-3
CASSFGGTTDTQYF
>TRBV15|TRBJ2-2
CATSRDSGGTGELFF